A selection of T cell receptor beta chains follows, all from one sample in a study of cytomegalovirus exposure and HLA in healthy donors. Libraries were prepared by immunoSEQ multiplex PCR; TCRdb keeps only in-frame clonotypes and omits some of them. The table has about 76,000 clones, roughly 82% seen once. The sequenced sample consisted of PBMCs. Receptor source: a male donor in good health and CMV-seropositive. The CDR3 runs from the conserved cysteine through the conserved F or W. D genes are given only for firm matches. Size values are once, few and many counts, or a class for expanded clones, and some rows have none.

clone_size j_call d_call cdr3_length v_call cdr3_aa cdr3_nt
- TRBJ2-5 TRBD2 17 TRBV14 CASSQGLSGGDKETQYF TGTGCCAGCAGCCAAGGGCTCAGCGGGGGGGATAAAGAGACCCAGTACTTC
- TRBJ1-1 - 14 TRBV10-1 CASSDDTVNTEAFF TGCGCCAGCAGTGACGACACCGTGAACACTGAAGCTTTCTTT
- TRBJ2-2 TRBD1 16 TRBV7-9 CASSFHPGTGTGELFF TGTGCCAGCAGCTTCCACCCCGGGACAGGCACCGGGGAGCTGTTTTTT
- TRBJ2-3 TRBD2 18 TRBV18 CASSPGLAGGTSTDTQYF TGTGCCAGCTCACCCGGACTAGCGGGGGGAACTAGCACAGATACGCAGTATTTT
- TRBJ2-7 TRBD1 13 TRBV6-1 CASFRDSINEQYF TGTGCCAGCTTCCGGGACAGTATCAACGAGCAGTACTTC
few TRBJ2-2 TRBD1 15 TRBV6-1 CASKPGQGNTGELFF TGTGCCAGCAAACCGGGACAGGGTAACACCGGGGAGCTGTTTTTT
- TRBJ2-7 - 12 TRBV6-6 CASSSQSYEQYF TGTGCCAGCAGTTCACAGTCCTACGAGCAGTACTTC
- TRBJ1-2 TRBD1 14 TRBV5-1 CASAGRGWVYGYTF TGTGCCAGCGCCGGCAGGGGGTGGGTCTATGGCTACACCTTC
- TRBJ2-7 TRBD2 13 TRBV10-3 CAIRDGGRREQYF TGTGCCATCAGGGACGGCGGGAGACGCGAGCAGTACTTC
- TRBJ2-3 TRBD2 22 TRBV29-1 CSVEKTARGIAGVWEGTDTQYF TGCAGCGTTGAGAAGACAGCCAGGGGAATAGCGGGAGTGTGGGAGGGCACAGATACGCAGTATTTT